These 14 T cell receptor beta chains came from one sample sequenced in a study of blood T cell repertoires in COVID-19. The table came from immunoSEQ multiplex PCR; TCRdb's copy has only in-frame clones and leaves some out. The sample carries 200,000 to 250,000 clones, approximately 82% recorded once. The sequenced sample consisted of peripheral blood. These receptors all stem from a woman at least 80 years old with acute or convalescent COVID-19.

The chain employs TRBV14 and TRBJ1-2, with D possibly matching TRBD1 (6 bases). V dropped 4 bases and J dropped 0 bases, with 9 bases sitting between them. CDR3 size: 14 residues. CDR1 and CDR2 (germline): SGHDN, FVKESK. CDR3 loop: CASSPQGSNYGYTF. For the CDR3, the DNA is TGTGCCAGCAGCCCACAGGGATCTAACTATGGCTACACCTTC.

The V gene is TRBV7-8, the J gene TRBJ1-1, with D possibly TRBD1 on 5 matching bases. V was cut by 7 bases and J by 5 bases, with 14 bases left in between. This CDR3 has 13 amino acids. From germline, CDR1 is SGHVS and CDR2 FQNEAQ. The CDR3 loop is CASKGGGETEAFF. In DNA form, the CDR3 reads TGTGCCAGCAAGGGTGGAGGGGAAACTGAAGCTTTCTTT.

This chain uses TRBV5-1 with TRBJ2-7; D not resolved. The V end lost 1 base, the J end lost 2 bases, and 10 bases lay between the germline ends. In germline, CDR1 is SGHRS, CDR2 YFSETQ. The CDR3 is 14 amino acids. The DNA of the CDR3 is TGCGCCAGCAGCTTGTTTCAGCGACCCTACGAGCAGTACTTC. Amino acid sequence: CASSLFQRPYEQYF.

This sequence joins TRBV3-1 (or the pseudogene TRBV3-2) and TRBJ1-2; the D gene is possibly TRBD1 (6 bases). The CDR3 sequence is 15 residues long. The germline CDR1 and CDR2 sequences are LGHDT and YNNKEL (reference sequence). Trimming took off 4 bases at V and 6 bases at J, with 18 bases between the two ends. The CDR3 sequence is CASSLPGQAPNGYTF. The CDR3 DNA reads TGTGCCAGCAGCCTACCGGGACAAGCACCTAATGGCTACACCTTC.

The chain carries TRBV2 and TRBJ2-2; possible D gene TRBD2, 6 bases. V lost 6 bases to trimming and J lost 4 bases, with 12 bases between them. Germline CDR1 is SNHLY and CDR2 is FYNNEI. There are 14 residues in the CDR3. The CDR3 nucleotides read TGTGCCAGCAGAAAACGGGGGAGCACCGGGGAGCTGTTTTTT. This sequence encodes CASRKRGSTGELFF.

This clone appeared a single time. The J gene is TRBJ1-4, the V gene TRBV2; no reliable D call. V lost 5 bases to trimming and J lost 1 base, with 8 bases between them. The germline V gene has CDR1 SNHLY and CDR2 FYNNEI. The CDR3 sequence is 14 residues long. CDR3 residues: CASSPQRTNEKLFF. DNA for the CDR3: TGTGCCAGCAGTCCACAGAGAACTAATGAAAAACTGTTTTTT.

This clone was observed a handful of times. This chain links TRBV5-1 with TRBJ1-2; tentatively, D is TRBD1 (5 bases). Germline assignment: CDR1 SGHRS and CDR2 YFSETQ. This CDR3 has 15 residues. With 2 bases removed from V and 2 bases from J, the gap between germline ends came to 13 bases. The CDR3 DNA reads as TGCGCCAGCAGCTTAGGAGGGGTGGGCAACTATGGCTACACCTTC. It specifies CASSLGGVGNYGYTF.

V is TRBV3-1 (or the pseudogene TRBV3-2) and J is TRBJ1-2; a possible D gene is TRBD1 (6 bases). This CDR3 spans 14 amino acids. V was cut by 3 bases and J by 3 bases, with 11 bases left in between. Germline values: CDR1 LGHDT, CDR2 YNNKEL (reference sequence). The CDR3 sequence: CASSHRTADYGYTF. CDR3 coding DNA: TGTGCCAGCAGCCACCGGACAGCCGACTATGGCTACACCTTC.

The chain joins TRBV5-1 to TRBJ2-7; 12 nucleotides agree with TRBD1. Germline CDR1 is SGHRS and CDR2 is YFSETQ. This CDR3 has 14 residues. V lost 3 bases to trimming and J lost 9 bases; unmatched junction nucleotides: 7. The CDR3: CASSSGTGGSGQYF. CDR3 bases: TGCGCCAGCAGCTCGGGGACAGGGGGCTCAGGGCAGTACTTC.

This sequence joins TRBV12-3 or TRBV12-4 and TRBJ1-3; TRBD1 agrees at 9 bases. Losses at the gene ends were 5 bases for V and 9 bases for J; bases not matched to a gene: 5. The CDR3 spans 13 residues. CDR3 bases: TGTGCCAGCAGTGTAGACAGGGGGTTCACCATATATTTT. Translation gives CASSVDRGFTIYF.

The chain joins TRBV28 to TRBJ2-4; TRBD1 agrees at 8 bases. This CDR3 has 16 residues. Losses at the gene ends were 5 bases for V and 6 bases for J; bases not matched to a gene: 12. Germline V CDR1 and CDR2: MDHEN, SYDVKM. The CDR3 DNA reads as TGTGCCAGCAGTATTGGACAGGGTCGCGGGTCAAACATTCAGTACTTC. Encoded protein: CASSIGQGRGSNIQYF.

There are a few counts of this clone. The rearrangement links TRBV29-1 to TRBJ2-1; TRBD2 aligns across 9 bases. The CDR3 runs to 13 residues. After removal of 8 bases from V and 6 bases from J, the junction contained 8 bases not matched to a gene. In germline, CDR1 is SQVTM, CDR2 ANQGSEA. This chain's CDR3 is CSSVAGGFNEQFF. DNA of the CDR3: TGCAGCTCCGTGGCGGGGGGGTTCAATGAGCAGTTCTTC.

The chain is built from TRBV6-6 and TRBJ2-5; D not resolved. The V end was cut by 2 bases, the J end by 2 bases, with 12 bases between. Germline values: CDR1 MNHNY, CDR2 SVGAGI (reference sequence). The CDR3 sequence is 15 residues long. CDR3 DNA: TGTGCCAGCAGTTACGGTACGCGGTGGCAAGAGACCCAGTACTTC. Amino acids: CASSYGTRWQETQYF.

The chain uses TRBV18 and TRBJ1-1; 10 bases map to TRBD1. The V segment lost 5 bases and the J segment 3 bases; nucleotides outside the gene matches: 3. Germline lookup yields CDR1 KGHSH and CDR2 LQKENI. The CDR3 is 14 residues long. The CDR3 DNA is TGTGCCAGCTCAGCCGGGACAGGGGACACTGAAGCTTTCTTT. Protein product: CASSAGTGDTEAFF.